This T cell receptor (beta chain) was observed in a study of cytomegalovirus exposure and HLA in healthy donors. Study results and limitations: Rare TCR sequences predominated, though certain public TCRs were found in many donors. In a later analysis, TCR association rates varied by HLA locus: DRB1 most, HLA-C fewest.

CDR1 is MNHEY, CDR2 SVGAGI, per germline. After removal of 5 bases from V and 1 base from J, the junction contained 4 bases not matched to a gene. There are 15 residues in the CDR3. Concerning this clone itself: The target antigen is unknown.

PCR was performed using 60 Vbeta and 13 Jbeta primers. In the authors' workflow: Later reanalysis found roughly 80 million unique TCR beta chains, around 10 million of them shared. Sequencing was performed with immunoSEQ multiplex PCR; in TCRdb, only in-frame clones are kept and a portion is missing. For V, J and clone size, that table is used; D and trimming come from the DNA. The repertoire holds about 130,000 clones, with around 70% as singletons. The rearrangement uses TRBV6-5 and TRBJ2-1, with 8 bases aligning to TRBD2. The sample comprised PBMCs. The TCR sequence derives from a male donor in good health and CMV-seronegative. The CDR3 bases are TGTGCCAGCAGTCAGAGCGGGAGTTCCTACAATGAGCAGTTCTTC. This gives the protein CASSQSGSSYNEQFF.